These 10 T cell receptor beta chains were all obtained from the same sample, sequenced in a study of T cells in localized non-small cell lung cancer. Profiled with immunoSEQ multiplex PCR; TCRdb holds only in-frame clones, not every one. The sample holds 800 or so clones; 25% to 35% are singletons and the top ten take approximately 12%. The sequences come from lung tumor tissue, collected before any cancer treatment. Receptors originate from a male donor at least 60 years old with stage III lung adenocarcinoma.

Judged by abundance, this clone is large. This chain links TRBV28 with TRBJ1-1, with D uncertain. This CDR3 has 14 residues. V was shortened by 5 bases and J by 2 bases, with 12 bases between the two germline ends. Germline V gives CDR1 MDHEN, CDR2 SYDVKM. The CDR3: CASSPGRINTEAFF. CDR3 DNA sequence: TGTGCCAGCAGTCCGGGCCGTATCAACACTGAAGCTTTCTTT.

The rearrangement links TRBV7-5 to TRBJ2-2; the D call in the table, TRBD2, was not verified against the DNA. TRBV7-5 is tagged as a pseudogene. The CDR3 consists of 15 residues. The CDR3 region is CASSSGLLDTGELFF. Written as DNA, the CDR3 is TGTGCCAGCAGCTCCGGACTACTAGACACCGGGGAGCTGTTTTTT.

V usage is TRBV28 and J usage is TRBJ1-5; 7 bases match TRBD1. J was trimmed by 0 bases and V by 5 bases; bases with no gene match: 10. This CDR3 is 17 amino acids long. Germline CDR1 and CDR2: MDHEN and SYDVKM. The DNA for the CDR3 is TGTGCCAGCAGTGACCCCGGGACAGCTTATAGCAATCAGCCCCAGCATTTT. Amino acid sequence: CASSDPGTAYSNQPQHF.

The chain combines TRBV10-1 with TRBJ2-7; 11 nucleotides align to TRBD2. Unmatched junction bases numbered 7, after V lost 8 bases and J lost 4 bases. Germline values: CDR1 WNHNN, CDR2 SYGVQD (reference sequence). The CDR3 is 14 amino acids. CDR3 protein: CASAPGTSGYEQYF. The CDR3 nucleotides read TGCGCCAGCGCCCCCGGGACTAGCGGATACGAGCAGTACTTC.

The chain links TRBV19 to TRBJ2-6; TRBD1 matches at 10 bases. The CDR3 is 17 amino acids. Germline lookup yields CDR1 LNHDA and CDR2 SQIVND (reference sequence). V was pared by 9 bases and J by 2 bases, with 10 bases of the junction left unmatched. CDR3 sequence: CASHPGTGDPGANVLTF. The CDR3 region has the DNA TGTGCCAGCCACCCCGGGACAGGGGACCCTGGGGCCAACGTCCTGACTTTC.

The gene calls are TRBV11-3 and TRBJ1-1; a weak D match, TRBD1 (6 bases). Trimming shortened V by 4 bases and J by 3 bases, and 18 bases separated the two germline ends. The CDR3 sequence is 16 residues long. CDR1 and CDR2 from the germline V gene are SGHNT and YENEEA. CDR3 loop: CASSSYGGHWYTEAFF. Here the CDR3 DNA reads TGTGCCAGCAGCTCCTACGGGGGGCATTGGTACACTGAAGCTTTCTTT.

V is TRBV10-1 and J is TRBJ1-5, with D possibly matching TRBD1 (6 bases). Germline loops: CDR1 WNHNN, CDR2 SYGVQD (reference sequence). CDR3 size: 13 residues. Trimming removed 5 bases from V and 10 bases from J, with 15 bases in between. This CDR3 is CASSPGQGIPQHF. CDR3 nucleotides: TGCGCCAGCAGTCCCGGGCAGGGGATACCCCAGCATTTT.

This clone was detected a few times. The genes are TRBV5-1 and TRBJ2-7, with 11 bases lining up with TRBD1. This CDR3 region has 14 residues. CDR1 SGHRS and CDR2 YFSETQ come from the germline V gene. J gave up 4 bases and V 4 bases, and 4 bases lay outside the gene matches. CDR3 nucleotide sequence: TGCGCCAGCAGCCAGGGACAGGGGGGTTACGAGCAGTACTTC. Amino acid sequence: CASSQGQGGYEQYF.

This clone was detected only a few times. The chain recombines TRBV7-5 with TRBJ1-1; the table's TRBD1 call for D was not verified on the DNA. TRBV7-5 constitutes a pseudogene. CDR3 length: 16 residues. Written as DNA, the CDR3 is TGTGCCAGCAGCCCGCTCAGGGGGCGCGGCGACACTGAAGCTTTCTTT. Its translation is CASSPLRGRGDTEAFF.

The table lists this clone with a count of one. This sequence joins TRBV29-1 and TRBJ1-2, with unresolved D. There are 14 residues in the CDR3. Between the trimmed V and J ends, which lost 0 bases and 5 bases, there was a span of 13 bases. Germline CDR1 reads SQVTM; CDR2 reads ANQGSEA. CDR3 nucleotide sequence: TGCAGCGTTGAAGACTGGGGTGGGGTGTATGGCTACACCTTC. This codes for CSVEDWGGVYGYTF.